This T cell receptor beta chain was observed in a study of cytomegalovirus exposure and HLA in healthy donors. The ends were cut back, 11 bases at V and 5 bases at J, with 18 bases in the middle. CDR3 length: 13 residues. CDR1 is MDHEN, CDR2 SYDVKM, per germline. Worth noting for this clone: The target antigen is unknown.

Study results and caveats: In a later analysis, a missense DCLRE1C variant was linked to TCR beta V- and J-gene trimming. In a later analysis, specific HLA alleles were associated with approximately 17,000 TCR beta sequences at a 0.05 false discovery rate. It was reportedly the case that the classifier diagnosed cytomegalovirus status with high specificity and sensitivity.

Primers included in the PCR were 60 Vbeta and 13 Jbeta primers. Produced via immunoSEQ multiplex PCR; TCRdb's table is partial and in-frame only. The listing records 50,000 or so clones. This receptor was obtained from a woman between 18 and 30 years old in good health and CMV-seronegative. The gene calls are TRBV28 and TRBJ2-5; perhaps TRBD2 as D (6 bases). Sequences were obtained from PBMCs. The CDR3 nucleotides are TGTGCCGGCGGGGCTCCTCCTGTGGAGACCCAGTACTTC. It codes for CAGGAPPVETQYF.